This entry features one TCR beta chain sequence. Its target is not known. TCRdb fed the reads into MiXCR, producing one record per CDR3 protein. The sample holds approximately 400,000 distinct CDR3 sequences, 25% to 40% seen once. Trimming took 0 bases from V and 14 from J, leaving 22 bases between them. The germline CDR1 and CDR2 sequences are SGHDN and FVKESK. CDR3 size: 15 residues. The sample comes from a study of T cell repertoires in cytomegalovirus infection. Whole-study findings and limits: HLA-C-restricted TCR beta clonotypes specific for CMV led the ex vivo response.

Sequencing input: PBMCs. This chain uses TRBV14 with TRBJ1-2; maybe TRBD1 (5 bases). The sequence was collected from a human donor in good health (CMV status not recorded). Some clones in this sample may be carry-over from other donors' samples. The CDR3: CASSQDLSRGGVRTF. As DNA, the CDR3 is TGTGCCAGCAGCCAAGATCTGAGTCGGGGCGGCGTCAGGACCTTC.